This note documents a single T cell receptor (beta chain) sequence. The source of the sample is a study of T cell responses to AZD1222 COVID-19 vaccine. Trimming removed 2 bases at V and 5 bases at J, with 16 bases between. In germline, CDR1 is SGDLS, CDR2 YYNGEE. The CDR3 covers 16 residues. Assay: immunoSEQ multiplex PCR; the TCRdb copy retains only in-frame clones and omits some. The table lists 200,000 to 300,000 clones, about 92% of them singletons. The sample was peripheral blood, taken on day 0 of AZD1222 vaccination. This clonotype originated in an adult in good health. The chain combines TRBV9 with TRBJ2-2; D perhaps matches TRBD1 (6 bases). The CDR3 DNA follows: TGTGCCAGCAGCGTGTCAGGGGCGCTTCGTACCGGGGAGCTGTTTTTT. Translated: CASSVSGALRTGELFF.